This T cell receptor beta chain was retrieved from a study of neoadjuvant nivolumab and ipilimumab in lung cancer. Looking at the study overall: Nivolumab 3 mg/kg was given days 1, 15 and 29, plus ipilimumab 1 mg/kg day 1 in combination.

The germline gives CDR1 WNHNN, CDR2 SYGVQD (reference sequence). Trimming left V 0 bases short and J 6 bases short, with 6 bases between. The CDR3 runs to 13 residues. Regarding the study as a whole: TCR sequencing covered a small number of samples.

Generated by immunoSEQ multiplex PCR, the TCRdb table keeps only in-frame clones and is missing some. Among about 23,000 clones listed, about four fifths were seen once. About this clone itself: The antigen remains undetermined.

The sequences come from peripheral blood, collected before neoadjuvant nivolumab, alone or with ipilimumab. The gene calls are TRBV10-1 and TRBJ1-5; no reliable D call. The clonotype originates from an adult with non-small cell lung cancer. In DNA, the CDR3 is TGCGCCAGCAGTGAGTCGTTAGGTCAGCCCCAGCATTTT. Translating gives CASSESLGQPQHF.